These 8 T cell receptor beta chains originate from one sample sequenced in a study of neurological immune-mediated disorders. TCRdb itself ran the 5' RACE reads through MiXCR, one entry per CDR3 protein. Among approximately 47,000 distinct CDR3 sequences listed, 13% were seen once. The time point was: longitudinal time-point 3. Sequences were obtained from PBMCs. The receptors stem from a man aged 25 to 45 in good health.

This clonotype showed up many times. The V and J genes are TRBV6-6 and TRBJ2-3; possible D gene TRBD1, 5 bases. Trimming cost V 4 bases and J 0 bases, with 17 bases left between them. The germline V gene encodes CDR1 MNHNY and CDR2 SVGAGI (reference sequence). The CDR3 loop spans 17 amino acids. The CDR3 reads CASSLGLRLTSTDTQYF. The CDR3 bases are TGTGCCAGCAGTTTGGGGCTGCGGCTTACTAGCACAGATACGCAGTATTTT.

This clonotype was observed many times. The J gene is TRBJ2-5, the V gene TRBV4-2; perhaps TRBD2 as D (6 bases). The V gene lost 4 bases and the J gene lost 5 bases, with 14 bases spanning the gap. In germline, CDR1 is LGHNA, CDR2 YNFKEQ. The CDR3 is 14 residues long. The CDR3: CASSPGTPGETQYF. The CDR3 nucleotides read TGTGCCAGCAGCCCCGGGACTCCGGGGGAGACCCAGTACTTC.

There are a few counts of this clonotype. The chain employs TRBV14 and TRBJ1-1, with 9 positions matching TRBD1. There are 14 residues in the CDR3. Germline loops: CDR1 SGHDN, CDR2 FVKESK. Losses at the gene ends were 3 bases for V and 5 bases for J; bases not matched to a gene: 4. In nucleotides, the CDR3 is TGTGCCAGCAGCCATGTGACAGGGGGAACTGAAGCTTTCTTT. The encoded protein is CASSHVTGGTEAFF.

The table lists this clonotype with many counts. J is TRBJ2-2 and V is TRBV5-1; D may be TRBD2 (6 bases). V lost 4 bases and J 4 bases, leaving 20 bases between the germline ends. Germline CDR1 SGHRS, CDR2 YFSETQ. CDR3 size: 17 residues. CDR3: CASSPSRGRRATGELFF. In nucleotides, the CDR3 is TGCGCCAGCAGCCCCTCCCGGGGCCGGAGGGCCACCGGGGAGCTGTTTTTT.

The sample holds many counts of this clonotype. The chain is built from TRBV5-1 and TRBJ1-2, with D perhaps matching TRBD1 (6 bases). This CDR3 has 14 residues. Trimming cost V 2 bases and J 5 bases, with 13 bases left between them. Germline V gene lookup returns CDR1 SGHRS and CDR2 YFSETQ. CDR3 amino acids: CASSFGGAGYGYTF. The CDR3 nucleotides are TGCGCCAGCAGCTTCGGGGGGGCGGGATATGGCTACACCTTC.

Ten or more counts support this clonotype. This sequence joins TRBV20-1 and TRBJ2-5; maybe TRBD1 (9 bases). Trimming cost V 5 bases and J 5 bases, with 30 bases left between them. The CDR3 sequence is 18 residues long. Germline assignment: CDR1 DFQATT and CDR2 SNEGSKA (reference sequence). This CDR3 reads CSAFAQGAYSGRGETQYF. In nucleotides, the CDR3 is TGCAGTGCTTTCGCACAGGGGGCGTACAGCGGGAGAGGCGAGACCCAGTACTTC.

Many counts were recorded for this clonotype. The CDR3 reads CATSREGGVYEQYF. CDR3 bases: TGTGCCACCAGCAGAGAGGGAGGGGTGTACGAGCAGTACTTC. The chain carries TRBV15 and TRBJ2-7, with 7 positions matching TRBD2. The length of the CDR3 is 14 residues. Germline V gives CDR1 LNHNV, CDR2 YYDKDF (reference sequence). With 0 bases clipped from V and 4 bases from J, the junction kept 3 bases outside the gene matches.

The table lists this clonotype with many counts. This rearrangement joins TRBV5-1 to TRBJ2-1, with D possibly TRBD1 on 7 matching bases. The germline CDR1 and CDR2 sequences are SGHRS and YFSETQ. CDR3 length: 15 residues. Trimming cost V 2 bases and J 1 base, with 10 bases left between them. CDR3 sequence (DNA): TGCGCCAGCAGCTTCGCAGGGGGGTCCTACAATGAGCAGTTCTTC. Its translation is CASSFAGGSYNEQFF.